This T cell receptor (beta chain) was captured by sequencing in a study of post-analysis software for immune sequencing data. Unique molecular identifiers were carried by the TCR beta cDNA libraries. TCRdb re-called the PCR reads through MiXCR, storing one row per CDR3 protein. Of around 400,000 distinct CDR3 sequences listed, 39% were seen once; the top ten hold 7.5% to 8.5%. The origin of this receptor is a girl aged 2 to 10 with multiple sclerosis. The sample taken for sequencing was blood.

As DNA, the CDR3 is TGTGCCAGCAACCCCAGGGTTGGATTAAACTATGGCTACACCTTC. Its translation: CASNPRVGLNYGYTF. The J gene is TRBJ1-2, the V gene TRBV12-3 or TRBV12-4, with D perhaps TRBD1 (5 bases). The V and J ends lost 7 bases and 2 bases respectively, with 17 bases between them. The CDR3 runs 15 residues.